These 21 T cell receptor beta chains share one sample of origin, sequenced in a study of T-cell reconstitution after alpha-beta-depleted transplantation in children. Molecular barcoding with unique molecular identifiers was used for the TCRbeta library. MiXCR was run by TCRdb on the PCR reads, yielding one entry per CDR3 protein. The sample contains approximately 500,000 distinct CDR3 sequences, roughly a tenth of which appear only once. Material: PBMCs, obtained before TCRalphabeta/CD19-depleted stem cell transplant. The receptors here all came from a child under 10 years old with inherited bone marrow failure, due to receive a stem cell transplant.

This rearrangement joins TRBV27 to TRBJ2-1; D remains unclear. The V end lost 0 bases, the J end lost 13 bases, and 4 bases lay between the germline ends. This CDR3 is built from 10 residues. Looked up from germline, CDR1 is MNHEY and CDR2 is SMNVEV (reference sequence). CDR3 in DNA: TGTGCCAGCAGTTTATCACCCCAGTTCTTC. It encodes CASSLSPQFF.

This clonotype has a count of ten or more. This rearrangement joins TRBV5-1 to TRBJ2-5; D may be TRBD1 (5 bases). V was shortened by 0 bases and J by 4 bases, with 10 bases between the two germline ends. Germline V gene data show CDR1 as SGHRS and CDR2 as YFSETQ. The CDR3 spans 14 residues. DNA of the CDR3: TGCGCCAGCAGCTTGGAGGGGCTTTCAGAGACCCAGTACTTC. Its protein is CASSLEGLSETQYF.

In its sample, this clonotype was seen many times. CDR3 DNA sequence: TGCAGTGCTAGACCCAGAACTAGCACAGATACGCAGTATTTT. Amino acids: CSARPRTSTDTQYF. The rearrangement links TRBV20-1 to TRBJ2-3; no definite D call. CDR1 DFQATT and CDR2 SNEGSKA come from the germline V gene (reference sequence). Trimming removed 2 bases at V and 0 bases at J, with 9 bases between. The CDR3 covers 14 residues.

There are many counts of this clonotype. In DNA form, the CDR3 reads TGTGCCACCAGTGTGGCGGGAGGAACCGGGGAGCTGTTTTTT. Its translation: CATSVAGGTGELFF. The genes are TRBV24-1 and TRBJ2-2; 8 nucleotides line up with TRBD2. The CDR3 consists of 14 residues. The germline CDR1 and CDR2 sequences are KGHDR and SFDVKD. Trimming cost V 5 bases and J 5 bases; bases outside gene matches: 3.

This clonotype was counted at least ten times. The chain links TRBV2 to TRBJ1-1; 9 nucleotides match TRBD1. This CDR3 has 13 residues. The junction had 2 bases not matched to a gene; V was cut back by 4 bases and J by 5 bases. Germline V gene data show CDR1 as SNHLY and CDR2 as FYNNEI. The CDR3 loop is CASSGDRATEAFF. CDR3 coding DNA: TGTGCCAGCAGTGGGGACAGGGCGACTGAAGCTTTCTTT.

Worth noting for this clonotype: The junction and the germline gene differ at one end; a read error may be behind it. V and J are TRBV7-2 and TRBJ2-3, with TRBD2 matching 8 bases. The germline CDR1 and CDR2 sequences are SGHTA and FQGNSA. The CDR3 sequence is 14 residues long. CDR3 nucleotides: TGTGCCAGCAGCGTAGCGGGAACCACAGATACGCAGTATTTT. As protein: CASSVAGTTDTQYF.

This clonotype was detected many times. The chain has TRBV12-3 or TRBV12-4 and TRBJ2-7; D is ambiguous. This CDR3 is 11 amino acids long. With 3 bases removed from V and 9 bases from J, the gap between germline ends came to 9 bases. The CDR3 nucleotides are TGTGCCAGCAGTTTTCTGGGGATGCAGTACTTC. Amino acid sequence: CASSFLGMQYF.

This clonotype was detected ten times or more. The V call is TRBV12-3 or TRBV12-4, the J call TRBJ1-1; D unresolved. V lost 6 bases and J 2 bases, leaving 7 bases between the germline ends. This CDR3 has 12 residues. DNA of the CDR3: TGTGCCAGCAGATTTGAAAACACTGAAGCTTTCTTT. Residues: CASRFENTEAFF.

This chain connects TRBV5-6 to TRBJ1-2, with 7 bases that match TRBD1. The CDR3 is 15 amino acids. Germline V lookup: CDR1 SGHDT, CDR2 YYEEEE. V lost 4 bases, J lost 2 bases, and 8 bases stayed unmatched. CDR3 coding DNA: TGTGCCAGCAGCCTGACAGGGCGCCCGAACTATGGCTACACCTTC. Amino acids: CASSLTGRPNYGYTF.

This chain links TRBV27 with TRBJ2-4; D is possibly TRBD1 (6 bases). This CDR3 comprises 13 residues. The germline CDR1 and CDR2 sequences are MNHEY and SMNVEV (reference sequence). Trimming cost V 10 bases and J 3 bases, with 13 bases left between them. The CDR3 nucleotides are TGTGCCACTAGGGGGTTGGACAAAAACATTCAGTACTTC. This translates into CATRGLDKNIQYF.

This clonotype was observed at least ten times. This chain links TRBV20-1 with TRBJ1-4; possibly TRBD1 for D (5 bases). Trimming left V 0 bases short and J 7 bases short, with 15 bases between. Germline values: CDR1 DFQATT, CDR2 SNEGSKA (reference sequence). The CDR3 loop spans 15 amino acids. CDR3 residues: CSARDVSRVGEKLFF. In nucleotides, the CDR3 is TGCAGTGCTAGAGATGTGAGCAGGGTGGGTGAAAAACTGTTTTTT.

This clonotype showed up many times. J is TRBJ2-1 and V is TRBV12-3 or TRBV12-4; TRBD2 agrees at 7 bases. V trimming: 5 bases; J trimming: 9 bases; junction bases outside the gene matches: 13. CDR3 length: 15 amino acids. CDR3 protein: CASSLPGTTEGEQFF. DNA for the CDR3: TGTGCCAGCAGTCTGCCCGGGACTACCGAGGGTGAGCAGTTCTTC.

Of note for this clonotype: A much larger clone differs from this one at a single base, so this may be a read error. The chain couples TRBV9 to TRBJ2-5; 9 nucleotides line up with TRBD2. J gave up 0 bases and V 0 bases, and 15 bases lay outside the gene matches. Germline V gene sequence: CDR1 SGDLS, CDR2 YYNGEE. The CDR3 is made up of 20 amino acids. CDR3 coding DNA: TGTGCCAGCAGCGTAGGCAACGGAGCGGGAGGACTCTTCCACCAAGAGACCCAGTACTTC. It is translated as CASSVGNGAGGLFHQETQYF.

The V call is TRBV29-1, the J call TRBJ2-5; 8 nucleotides align to TRBD1. The CDR3 consists of 14 residues. Trimming at V came to 3 bases and at J to 1 base, leaving 4 bases not matched to a gene. Germline assignment: CDR1 SQVTM and CDR2 ANQGSEA. For the CDR3, the DNA is TGCAGCGTTGATCCCGGGACAGGCCAAGAGACCCAGTACTTC. This translates into CSVDPGTGQETQYF.

The sample holds many counts of this clonotype. One junction end does not reproduce the germline sequence, and a read error may be involved. The chain employs TRBV19 and TRBJ2-7; D possibly corresponds to TRBD2 (6 bases). Germline V gives CDR1 LNHDA, CDR2 SQIVND (reference sequence). The CDR3 contains 13 residues. The CDR3 loop reads CASSIEGGYGQYF. The DNA of the CDR3 is TGTGCCAGTAGTATAGAAGGAGGGTACGGGCAGTACTTC.

This clonotype was observed many times. The chain joins TRBV12-3 or TRBV12-4 to TRBJ2-3, with unresolved D. V lost 10 bases to trimming and J lost 1 base, with 15 bases between them. The CDR3 sequence is 14 residues long. CDR3 amino acids: CATSTWARTDTQYF. CDR3 sequence (DNA): TGTGCCACCAGCACGTGGGCCCGCACAGATACGCAGTATTTT.

At least ten counts were recorded for this clonotype. This chain links TRBV12-3 or TRBV12-4 with TRBJ2-7; tentative D call: TRBD2 (5 bases). The CDR3 totals 11 residues. The ends were cut back, 6 bases at V and 6 bases at J, with 9 bases in the middle. The CDR3 sequence: CASREGSEQYF. The DNA of the CDR3 is TGTGCCAGCAGAGAGGGCTCCGAGCAGTACTTC.

This clonotype was found many times. The genes are TRBV20-1 and TRBJ2-5; D might be TRBD1 (6 bases). The V end was cut by 3 bases, the J end by 3 bases, with 11 bases between. CDR3 size: 13 residues. CDR1 and CDR2 from the germline V gene are DFQATT and SNEGSKA (reference sequence). The CDR3, as DNA: TGCAGTGCTAGGGCAAACAGGGAAGAGACCCAGTACTTC. Amino acid sequence: CSARANREETQYF.

In its sample, this clonotype was seen many times. The CDR3: CSVAFDTQYF. CDR3 sequence (DNA): TGCAGCGTCGCCTTTGATACGCAGTATTTT. The chain carries TRBV29-1 and TRBJ2-3, with D hard to call. This CDR3 is 10 amino acids long. V was clipped by 6 bases and J by 6 bases, with 7 bases between them. Germline V gene data show CDR1 as SQVTM and CDR2 as ANQGSEA.

This clonotype was counted ten times or more. The J gene is TRBJ2-1, the V gene TRBV7-9; 7 bases align to TRBD1. The J segment lost 5 bases and the V segment lost 5 bases, leaving 3 bases of the junction unmatched. Germline-derived CDR1 and CDR2 are SEHNR and FQNEAQ (reference sequence). The CDR3 is made up of 13 amino acids. Here the CDR3 reads CASSPRGHNEQFF. The CDR3 nucleotides read TGTGCCAGCAGCCCTAGGGGGCACAATGAGCAGTTCTTC.

This clonotype was observed at least ten times. V is TRBV5-1 and J is TRBJ2-3; 9 nucleotides match TRBD2. Per germline, CDR1 SGHRS and CDR2 YFSETQ. V trimming: 1 base; J trimming: 5 bases; junction bases outside the gene matches: 5. This CDR3 is 15 amino acids long. The CDR3 bases are TGCGCCAGCAGCTTGAGCGGGAGGTGGGGAGATACGCAGTATTTT. This codes for CASSLSGRWGDTQYF.